One sample yielded the 18 T cell receptor beta chains listed below, sequenced in a study of blood T cells in healthy people across ages. Alongside a J-beta primer mix, a sample-barcoded 5' primer served in a second PCR lasting about 7 to 12 cycles. TCRdb fed the 5' RACE reads into MiXCR, producing one record per CDR3 protein. Counted here are about 640,000 distinct CDR3 sequences, roughly 50% occurring once; the ten biggest clones make up more than 35%. Input material: blood. These receptor sequences come from a man between 60 and 75 years old in good health.

The V gene is TRBV3-1, the J gene TRBJ2-3; TRBD1 matches at 7 bases. The junction had 6 bases not matched to a gene; V was cut back by 4 bases and J by 8 bases. CDR1 and CDR2 (germline): LGHDT, YNNKEL (reference sequence). CDR3 length: 13 amino acids. The chain's CDR3 is CASSPSRQGTQYF. CDR3 nucleotide sequence: TGTGCCAGCAGCCCGAGCCGACAGGGTACGCAGTATTTT.

This clonotype was detected only a few times. The chain links TRBV27 to TRBJ1-2, with D hard to call. CDR3 length equals 14 residues. Deletions cut 6 bases from V and 4 bases from J, with 15 bases between. Germline V gives CDR1 MNHEY, CDR2 SMNVEV (reference sequence). CDR3 in amino acids: CASSQARTSYGYTF. The CDR3 nucleotides are TGTGCCAGCAGCCAAGCGAGGACGAGCTATGGCTACACCTTC.

The chain employs TRBV11-2 and TRBJ2-1, with TRBD1 identical over 11 bases. There are 16 residues in the CDR3. Germline trimming cut 3 bases from V and 6 bases from J; bases unmatched to any gene: 7. CDR1 is SGHAT and CDR2 is FQNNGV in the germline V gene. CDR3 region: CASSLGGTGGGNEQFF. CDR3 nucleotide sequence: TGTGCCAGCAGCTTGGGCGGGACAGGGGGAGGCAATGAGCAGTTCTTC.

A few counts support this clonotype. The V and J genes are TRBV5-1 and TRBJ2-1; 11 bases agree with TRBD2. This CDR3 has 16 amino acids. J gave up 5 bases and V 4 bases, and 8 bases lay outside the gene matches. The V gene's germline CDR1 is SGHRS and CDR2 YFSETQ. CDR3 in amino acids: CASSARLAGLNNEQFF. The CDR3 DNA sequence: TGCGCCAGCAGCGCGCGACTAGCGGGGCTTAACAATGAGCAGTTCTTC.

The chain combines TRBV29-1 with TRBJ2-1; 11 bases match TRBD2. The CDR3 runs to 16 residues. CDR1 is SQVTM and CDR2 is ANQGSEA in the germline V gene. V was pared by 6 bases and J by 10 bases, with 17 bases of the junction left unmatched. Written as DNA, the CDR3 is TGCAGCGTGCCCCCACCCGGGACTAGCGGCTTAGGAGAGCAGTTCTTC. It encodes CSVPPPGTSGLGEQFF.

This clonotype has just one count. This rearrangement joins TRBV3-1 to TRBJ1-6; D is unresolved. The germline V gene has CDR1 LGHDT and CDR2 YNNKEL (reference sequence). The CDR3 runs 13 residues. The V and J ends lost 4 bases and 8 bases respectively, with 9 bases between them. The CDR3 nucleotides read TGTGCCAGCAGCCCTTCGCCCGATTCACCCCTCCACTTT. Translation gives CASSPSPDSPLHF.

This chain connects TRBV9 to TRBJ2-1; 7 bases align to TRBD1. The CDR3 consists of 13 residues. V lost 0 bases and J lost 11; bases outside the gene matches: 5. CDR1 is SGDLS, CDR2 YYNGEE, per germline. The CDR3 DNA follows: TGTGCCAGCAGCGTAGGGGGACAGAGTCAGCAGTTCTTC. This encodes CASSVGGQSQQFF.

The chain links TRBV12-3 or TRBV12-4 to TRBJ2-7; 11 bases are shared with TRBD1. Trimming removed 1 base from V and 4 bases from J; junction bases left unmatched: 9. The CDR3 has 17 amino acids. Here the CDR3 reads CASSLGGRTGGKYEQYF. In DNA form, the CDR3 reads TGTGCCAGCAGTTTAGGGGGTCGGACAGGGGGCAAGTACGAGCAGTACTTC.

This clonotype has a handful of counts. The chain couples TRBV10-3 to TRBJ2-3, with 9 bases that match TRBD2. The CDR3 has 14 residues. In germline, CDR1 is ENHRY, CDR2 SYGVKD. V was clipped by 7 bases and J by 4 bases; unmatched bases: 6. Here the CDR3 DNA reads TGTGCCATCAAGATTAGCGGGGGCGCAGATACGCAGTATTTT. Its protein product is CAIKISGGADTQYF.

The chain uses TRBV6-5 and TRBJ2-7; D perhaps matches TRBD1 (5 bases). Germline-derived CDR1 and CDR2 are MNHEY and SVGAGI. The CDR3 runs 18 residues. Trimming left V 0 bases short and J 0 bases short, with 18 bases between. The CDR3 DNA is TGTGCCAGCAGTTACTCGGTCACAGGCAGTCCCAGCTCCTACGAGCAGTACTTC. Translating gives CASSYSVTGSPSSYEQYF.

The rearrangement uses TRBV4-1 and TRBJ1-6; 8 positions match TRBD1. Germline V gives CDR1 MGHRA, CDR2 YSYEKL. The CDR3 contains 16 residues. V was pared by 2 bases and J by 8 bases, with 8 bases of the junction left unmatched. The CDR3 spells CASSQSPGQDYSPLHF. The CDR3 nucleotides are TGCGCCAGCAGCCAATCCCCGGGACAGGACTATTCACCCCTCCACTTT.

The rearrangement joins TRBV3-1 to TRBJ2-7, with D perhaps TRBD2 (6 bases). This CDR3 contains 14 residues. Deletions cut 1 base from V and 8 bases from J, with 15 bases between. Germline CDR1 LGHDT, CDR2 YNNKEL (reference sequence). The CDR3 protein is CASSQGQPRGKQYF. CDR3 DNA sequence: TGTGCCAGCAGCCAAGGACAGCCTCGGGGGAAGCAGTACTTC.

As for this clonotype: A much larger clone sits a single nucleotide away, making a read error possible. The genes are TRBV3-1 and TRBJ2-1; D gene ambiguous. V was cut by 6 bases and J by 13 bases, with 13 bases left in between. Germline CDR1 LGHDT, CDR2 YNNKEL (reference sequence). The CDR3 runs 11 residues. The CDR3 is CASRRLETQFF. CDR3 coding DNA: TGTGCCAGCAGGAGGTTAGAGACCCAGTTCTTC.

The genes are TRBV16 and TRBJ2-1; perhaps TRBD2 as D (5 bases). V gave up 4 bases and J gave up 0 bases, with 13 bases separating them. Per the germline V gene, CDR1 is KGHSY and CDR2 is FQNENV. CDR3 length equals 16 residues. CDR3 DNA: TGTGCCAGCAGCCCCCGAGGGAGCAACTCCTACAATGAGCAGTTCTTC. Its protein is CASSPRGSNSYNEQFF.

This clonotype was picked up a small number of times. This chain's CDR3 is CAISESDRTGGYEQYF. Here the CDR3 DNA reads TGTGCCATCAGTGAGTCAGACCGGACAGGGGGCTACGAGCAGTACTTC. V and J are TRBV10-3 and TRBJ2-7; 10 bases fit TRBD1. The germline CDR1 and CDR2 sequences are ENHRY and SYGVKD. The junction had 5 bases not matched to a gene; V was cut back by 0 bases and J by 3 bases. The CDR3 has 16 residues.

The chain combines TRBV4-1 with TRBJ2-7; D possibly matches TRBD1 or TRBD2 (5 bases each). Germline-derived CDR1 and CDR2 are MGHRA and YSYEKL. The CDR3 totals 15 residues. V lost 1 base and J 0 bases, leaving 10 bases between the germline ends. In nucleotides, the CDR3 is TGCGCCAGCAGCCAAGGGACCGGGGCCTCCTACGAGCAGTACTTC. It translates to CASSQGTGASYEQYF.

The chain joins TRBV6-5 to TRBJ1-2; 8 nucleotides agree with TRBD1. V was pared by 0 bases and J by 8 bases, with 8 bases of the junction left unmatched. The CDR3 length is 15 residues. Germline assignment: CDR1 MNHEY and CDR2 SVGAGI. CDR3 sequence: CASSYSRDRLIGYTF. The CDR3 bases are TGTGCCAGCAGTTACTCCCGGGACAGGCTAATCGGCTACACCTTC.

This clonotype was counted between two and nine times. The gene calls are TRBV15 and TRBJ2-1, with a possible D match to TRBD1 (6 bases). Germline CDR1 reads LNHNV; CDR2 reads YYDKDF (reference sequence). Trimming removed 1 base from V and 6 bases from J, with 13 bases in between. The length of the CDR3 is 15 residues. The CDR3, as DNA: TGTGCCACCAGCAGAGTGCGCGGCAGGGGCAATGAGCAGTTCTTC. Protein product: CATSRVRGRGNEQFF.